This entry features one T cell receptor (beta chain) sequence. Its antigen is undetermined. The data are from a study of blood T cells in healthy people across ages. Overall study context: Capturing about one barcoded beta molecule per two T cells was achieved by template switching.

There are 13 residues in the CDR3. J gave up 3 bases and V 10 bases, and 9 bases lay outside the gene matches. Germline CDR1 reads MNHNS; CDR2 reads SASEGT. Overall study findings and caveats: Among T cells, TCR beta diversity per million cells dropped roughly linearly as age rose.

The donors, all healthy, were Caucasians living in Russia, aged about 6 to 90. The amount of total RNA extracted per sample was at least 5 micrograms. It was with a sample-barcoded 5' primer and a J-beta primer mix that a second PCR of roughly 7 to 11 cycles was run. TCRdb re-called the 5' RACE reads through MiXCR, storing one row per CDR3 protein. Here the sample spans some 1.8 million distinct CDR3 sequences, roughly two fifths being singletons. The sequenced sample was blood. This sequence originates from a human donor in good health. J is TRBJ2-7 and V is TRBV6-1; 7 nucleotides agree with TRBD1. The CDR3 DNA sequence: TGTGCCACCCAGACAGGGCTTTACTACGAGCAGTACTTC. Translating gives CATQTGLYYEQYF.